The 8 T cell receptor beta chains below come from one sample, sequenced in a study of T cell responses to AZD1222 COVID-19 vaccine. Method: immunoSEQ multiplex PCR; TCRdb's copy keeps in-frame clones and lacks some. The sample carries approximately 120,000 clones, more than 80% recorded once. The sample in question was peripheral blood, obtained 28 days after the second AZD1222 dose. These receptors were obtained from an adult who received the AZD1222 COVID-19 vaccine.

CDR3 DNA sequence: TGCAGCGCGGCGACTAGCGGGGGGGCACCAGTCGGGCAGTTCTTC. Amino acid sequence: CSAATSGGAPVGQFF. The chain is built from TRBV29-1 and TRBJ2-1; TRBD2 matches 14 bases. The junction had 14 bases not matched to a gene; V was cut back by 7 bases and J by 12 bases. Germline values: CDR1 SQVTM, CDR2 ANQGSEA. There are 15 residues in the CDR3.

Only a few counts were recorded for this clone. This chain links TRBV4-1 with TRBJ1-2; D remains ambiguous. This CDR3 contains 13 residues. Deletions cut 4 bases from V and 0 bases from J, with 6 bases between. Germline CDR1 MGHRA, CDR2 YSYEKL. CDR3 coding DNA: TGCGCCAGCAGCCTCGAATCTAACTATGGCTACACCTTC. It translates to CASSLESNYGYTF.

The V gene is TRBV5-1, the J gene TRBJ2-3; possible D gene TRBD2, 5 bases. Germline assignment: CDR1 SGHRS and CDR2 YFSETQ. The CDR3 length is 13 residues. Trimming stripped 1 base from V and 5 bases from J, with 8 bases between. As DNA, the CDR3 is TGCGCCAGCAGCTTGAGGAGGTTAGATACGCAGTATTTT. It yields the protein CASSLRRLDTQYF.

There are a few counts of this clone. The chain recombines TRBV27 with TRBJ1-6; D unresolved. Germline CDR1 reads MNHEY; CDR2 reads SMNVEV (reference sequence). The CDR3 has 16 amino acids. V shed 4 bases and J shed 0 bases, with 10 bases lying between them. The CDR3 spells CASSSPLGSYNSPLHF. CDR3 bases: TGTGCCAGCAGTTCCCCCCTGGGCTCCTATAATTCACCCCTCCACTTT.

This chain connects TRBV12-3 or TRBV12-4 to TRBJ1-2; no clear D. The CDR3 covers 12 residues. The V gene lost 11 bases and the J gene lost 0 bases, with 10 bases spanning the gap. The CDR3 DNA sequence: TGTGCCGTCTTCGACACTAACTATGGCTACACCTTC. Its protein is CAVFDTNYGYTF.

This clone was found once. The J gene is TRBJ2-7, the V gene TRBV23-1; D tentatively reads TRBD1 or TRBD2 (5 bases each). TRBV23-1 belongs to the ORF category, with a function that is uncertain. The CDR3 has 15 residues. The V end was cut by 8 bases, the J end by 0 bases, with 17 bases between. The CDR3 is CASEGRLGSSYEQYF. The CDR3, as DNA: TGCGCCAGCGAGGGACGGTTGGGGAGCTCCTACGAGCAGTACTTC.

J is TRBJ1-1 and V is TRBV16; D possibly corresponds to TRBD1 (5 bases). CDR3 length: 14 residues. CDR1 and CDR2 (germline): KGHSY, FQNENV. V lost 2 bases and J 5 bases, leaving 12 bases between the germline ends. CDR3 nucleotide sequence: TGTGCCAGCAGCCAAGGTCAGGGTTGGACTGAAGCTTTCTTT. As protein: CASSQGQGWTEAFF.

V gene TRBV18 combines with J gene TRBJ2-5, with 8 bases identical to TRBD2. This CDR3 region has 14 residues. Germline CDR1 is KGHSH and CDR2 is LQKENI. V lost 2 bases, J lost 4 bases, and 3 bases stayed unmatched. CDR3 region: CASSPGGGLETQYF. The CDR3 bases are TGTGCCAGCTCACCAGGCGGGGGGCTAGAGACCCAGTACTTC.